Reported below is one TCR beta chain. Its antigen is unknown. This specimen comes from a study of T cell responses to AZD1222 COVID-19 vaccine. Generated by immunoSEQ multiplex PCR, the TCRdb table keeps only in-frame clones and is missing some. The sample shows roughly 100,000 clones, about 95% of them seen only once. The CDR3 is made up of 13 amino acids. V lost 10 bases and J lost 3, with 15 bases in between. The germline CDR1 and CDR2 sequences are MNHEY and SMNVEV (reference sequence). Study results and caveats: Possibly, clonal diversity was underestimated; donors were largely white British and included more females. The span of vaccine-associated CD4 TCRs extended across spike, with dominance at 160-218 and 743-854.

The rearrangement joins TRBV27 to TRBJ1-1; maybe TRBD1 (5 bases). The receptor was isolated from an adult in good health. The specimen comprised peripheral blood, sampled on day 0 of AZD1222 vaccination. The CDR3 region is CATRGTMDTEAFF. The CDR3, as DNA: TGTGCCACCAGAGGGACGATGGACACTGAAGCTTTCTTT.